A selection of T cell receptor beta chains follows, all from one sample in a study of blood T cell repertoires in COVID-19. The table came from immunoSEQ multiplex PCR; TCRdb's copy has only in-frame clones and leaves some out. The sample carries 100,000 or so clones, 70% to 90% recorded once. The sequenced sample consisted of peripheral blood. The receptors originated from a human donor in a cohort sampled during active COVID-19. The CDR3 runs from the conserved cysteine through the conserved F or W. A D gene is named only where the DNA matches it firmly. Size is omitted from some rows. Given values are once, few, many or a class for expanded clones.

TRBV7-2,TRBD2,TRBJ2-5,-,CASSPGLAQETQYF,TGTGCCAGCAGCCCGGGACTAGCGCAAGAGACCCAGTACTTC
TRBV19,-,TRBJ1-2,-,CASSETARGLSYGYTF,TGTGCCAGTAGTGAAACAGCCCGGGGGTTGTCCTATGGCTACACCTTC
TRBV7-6,TRBD1,TRBJ2-7,few,CASSRDRDGAYEQYF,TGTGCCAGCAGCCGAGACAGGGACGGGGCCTACGAGCAGTACTTC
TRBV19,-,TRBJ1-3,-,CASSDPGLPSGNTIYF,TGTGCCAGTAGCGATCCGGGACTGCCCTCTGGAAACACCATATATTTT
TRBV7-6,-,TRBJ2-7,-,CASSLAPASAPSSYEQYF,TGTGCCAGCAGCTTAGCTCCGGCTAGCGCGCCAAGCTCCTACGAGCAGTACTTC
TRBV4-1,TRBD1,TRBJ1-1,-,CASSQPGQGGVEAFF,TGCGCCAGCAGCCAACCTGGACAGGGTGGAGTAGAAGCTTTCTTT
TRBV28,TRBD2,TRBJ2-1,-,CASSPREELYNEQFF,TGTGCCAGCAGCCCCCGGGAGGAGCTCTACAATGAGCAGTTCTTC
TRBV5-4,TRBD2,TRBJ2-7,-,CASSGGTAEREGHYYEQYF,TGTGCCAGCAGTGGCGGGACCGCCGAGCGGGAGGGCCACTACTACGAGCAGTACTTC
TRBV5-1,TRBD1,TRBJ1-2,few,CASSSLTGDRGYTF,TGCGCCAGCAGCTCCCTCACAGGGGATCGTGGCTACACCTTC
TRBV6-5,-,TRBJ2-7,-,CASSYSSDYGLYEQYF,TGTGCCAGCAGTTACTCGTCCGACTACGGACTCTACGAGCAGTACTTC
TRBV27,TRBD2,TRBJ2-1,-,CASSPSPASGSFGEQFF,TGTGCCAGCAGTCCCTCCCCGGCTAGCGGGAGTTTCGGTGAGCAGTTCTTC
TRBV6-5,TRBD1,TRBJ1-3,-,CASSRTGVGGNTIYF,TGTGCCAGCAGTCGGACAGGGGTAGGAGGAAACACCATATATTTT
TRBV9,-,TRBJ1-4,-,CASSAGGSTNEKLFF,TGTGCCAGCAGCGCGGGAGGTTCAACTAATGAAAAACTGTTTTTT
TRBV5-1,-,TRBJ1-1,-,CASSTSPGGNTEAFF,TGCGCCAGCAGCACTTCTCCGGGGGGGAACACTGAAGCTTTCTTT
TRBV12-3/TRBV12-4,-,TRBJ2-7,-,CASRTDPAGEQYF,TGTGCCAGCAGGACCGACCCCGCGGGGGAGCAGTACTTC
TRBV28,TRBD1,TRBJ1-2,-,CASSSGQLYTF,TGTGCCAGCAGTTCGGGACAGCTCTACACCTTC
TRBV11-3,TRBD2,TRBJ2-1,-,CASSPTAGYTYNEQFF,TGTGCCAGCAGCCCCACAGCGGGATATACCTACAATGAGCAGTTCTTC
TRBV24-1,-,TRBJ2-5,-,CATSDPTEYQETQYF,TGTGCCACCAGTGATCCTACAGAGTACCAAGAGACCCAGTACTTC
TRBV7-3,TRBD2,TRBJ2-2,-,CASSRGLAEGGELFF,TGTGCCAGCAGCCGGGGACTAGCGGAGGGCGGGGAGCTGTTTTTT
TRBV9,TRBD2,TRBJ2-7,-,CASSVGLAGKGAPYEQYF,TGTGCCAGCAGCGTAGGGCTAGCGGGAAAAGGGGCTCCCTACGAGCAGTACTTC
TRBV6-5,TRBD1,TRBJ2-7,-,CASSSPDRVNEQYF,TGTGCCAGCAGTTCCCCGGACAGGGTGAACGAGCAGTACTTC
TRBV19,-,TRBJ2-7,-,CASSIGQSSSYEQYF,TGTGCCAGTAGTATTGGGCAGAGCAGCTCCTACGAGCAGTACTTC
TRBV5-1,-,TRBJ1-3,-,CASSPVGAKSGNTIYF,TGCGCCAGCAGCCCCGTGGGGGCAAAATCTGGAAACACCATATATTTT
TRBV29-1,-,TRBJ2-7,-,CSVEAASASYEQYF,TGCAGCGTTGAAGCGGCTAGCGCTTCCTACGAGCAGTACTTC
TRBV9,TRBD2,TRBJ2-2,-,CASSVLPGGQFPGELFF,TGTGCCAGCAGCGTATTGCCGGGGGGGCAGTTCCCCGGGGAGCTGTTTTTT
TRBV7-7,TRBD1,TRBJ2-7,-,CAVTGGTYEQYF,TGTGCGGTCACAGGGGGAACCTACGAGCAGTACTTC
TRBV2,-,TRBJ1-5,-,CASSEGVSNQPQHF,TGTGCCAGCAGTGAAGGAGTCAGCAATCAGCCCCAGCATTTT
TRBV29-1,-,TRBJ2-7,few,CSVEDRLGMNSYEQYF,TGCAGCGTTGAAGACAGGTTGGGTATGAACTCCTACGAGCAGTACTTC
TRBV19,-,TRBJ2-1,-,CASSTPASPTLDEQFF,TGTGCCAGTAGTACCCCTGCTAGCCCTACGTTGGATGAGCAGTTCTTC
TRBV18,TRBD1,TRBJ1-4,-,CASSREFRGTGGFNEKLFF,TGTGCCAGCTCCCGAGAGTTCCGCGGGACAGGGGGATTTAATGAAAAACTGTTTTTT
TRBV7-9,TRBD2,TRBJ2-1,-,CASTTPGLDISNEQFF,TGTGCCAGCACCACCCCGGGACTAGATATAAGCAATGAGCAGTTCTTC
TRBV10-3,TRBD1,TRBJ2-5,-,CAISRTGQETQYF,TGTGCCATCAGTCGGACAGGGCAGGAGACCCAGTACTTC
TRBV5-1,TRBD1,TRBJ1-1,-,CASSAGGFGNTEAFF,TGCGCCAGCAGCGCAGGGGGGTTTGGAAACACTGAAGCTTTCTTT
TRBV6-4,-,TRBJ2-7,-,CASSVEANYEQYF,TGTGCCAGCAGTGTTGAGGCAAACTACGAGCAGTACTTC
TRBV10-2,TRBD2,TRBJ2-2,once,CASTYGTSGRSPFTGELFF,TGCGCCAGCACCTACGGGACTAGCGGGAGGTCCCCGTTCACCGGGGAGCTGTTTTTT
TRBV10-3,TRBD2,TRBJ2-7,-,CAVTGLTYEQYF,TGTGCCGTAACGGGACTAACCTACGAGCAGTACTTC
TRBV5-1,TRBD1,TRBJ1-1,-,CASSLAPGGTEAFF,TGCGCCAGCAGCTTGGCGCCAGGGGGCACTGAAGCTTTCTTT
TRBV19,TRBD1,TRBJ1-6,once,CASSTQDRADNSPLHF,TGTGCCAGTAGTACCCAGGACAGGGCGGATAATTCACCCCTCCACTTT
TRBV28,-,TRBJ2-3,-,CASSGSTYSHTDTQYF,TGTGCCAGCAGTGGTAGCACGTACTCCCACACAGATACGCAGTATTTT
TRBV19,-,TRBJ1-4,-,CASTQGAILFF,TGTGCCAGTACCCAGGGCGCGATACTGTTTTTT
TRBV5-4,-,TRBJ2-7,-,CASSLVLSADVYEQYF,TGTGCCAGCAGCTTGGTCCTCTCAGCGGATGTCTACGAGCAGTACTTC
TRBV6-5,-,TRBJ2-7,-,CASSQDTYEQYF,TGTGCCAGCAGCCAGGACACCTACGAGCAGTACTTC
TRBV9,TRBD1,TRBJ2-3,-,CASSVRQGGDTQYF,TGTGCCAGCAGCGTCAGACAGGGCGGAGATACGCAGTATTTT
TRBV18,-,TRBJ2-7,once,CASSPIPSGAQYF,TGTGCCAGCTCACCCATACCCAGCGGAGCGCAGTACTTC
TRBV25-1,TRBD1,TRBJ1-4,-,CASSEFQGTGDEKLFF,TGTGCCAGCAGTGAATTCCAGGGGACAGGGGATGAAAAACTGTTTTTT
TRBV6-5,-,TRBJ2-7,-,CASGAASSYEQYF,TGTGCCAGCGGGGCAGCGAGCTCCTACGAGCAGTACTTC
TRBV7-6,TRBD2,TRBJ2-5,once,CASSSSGTSGRETQYF,TGTGCCAGCAGCTCCTCCGGGACTAGCGGGAGAGAGACCCAGTACTTC
TRBV29-1,-,TRBJ2-2,-,CSVGGTGELFF,TGCAGCGTTGGAGGGACCGGGGAGCTGTTTTTT
TRBV19,-,TRBJ1-1,-,CASSAYRNTEAFF,TGTGCCAGTAGTGCGTATAGGAACACTGAAGCTTTCTTT
TRBV10-3,TRBD2,TRBJ2-1,-,CAISEGLAATDEQFF,TGTGCCATCAGTGAGGGACTAGCGGCCACCGATGAGCAGTTCTTC